The rows below give T cell receptor beta chains drawn from one sample of a study of memory CD4+ T cells and cytomegalovirus serostatus. Sequencing was performed with immunoSEQ multiplex PCR; in TCRdb, only in-frame clones are kept and a portion is missing. The sample yields about 75,000 clones, roughly 78% seen once. The sample was memory CD4+ T cells from blood. The receptors derive from an adult in good health and CMV-seropositive. Each CDR3 is given with its conserved first and last residue. Fields, in order: V gene, D gene, clone size, J gene, CDR3 protein, CDR3 DNA. The D gene is left open where the match is weak. Expanded clones are given a class, and other clones once, few, many or no size at all.

v_call: TRBV5-4; d_call: NA; clone_size: NA; j_call: TRBJ2-3; cdr3_aa: CASSLAGAPSTDTQYF; cdr3_nt: TGTGCCAGCAGCTTGGCCGGTGCGCCTAGCACAGATACGCAGTATTTT
v_call: TRBV14; d_call: NA; clone_size: few; j_call: TRBJ1-1; cdr3_aa: CASSGGRNTEAFF; cdr3_nt: TGTGCCAGCAGCGGCGGGAGGAACACTGAAGCTTTCTTT
v_call: TRBV2; d_call: TRBD2; clone_size: once; j_call: TRBJ2-1; cdr3_aa: CASLAGPYNEQFF; cdr3_nt: TGTGCCAGCTTAGCGGGCCCATACAATGAGCAGTTCTTC
v_call: TRBV1; d_call: NA; clone_size: NA; j_call: TRBJ2-2; cdr3_aa: CTSSPALGGELFF; cdr3_nt: TGCACCAGCAGCCCAGCCCTAGGCGGGGAGCTGTTTTTT
v_call: TRBV12-5; d_call: NA; clone_size: NA; j_call: TRBJ1-2; cdr3_aa: CASGFPGGGTNYGYTF; cdr3_nt: TGTGCTAGTGGTTTCCCGGGAGGAGGAACTAACTATGGCTACACCTTC
v_call: TRBV28; d_call: NA; clone_size: NA; j_call: TRBJ1-6; cdr3_aa: CASSLDAGPSAPLHF; cdr3_nt: TGTGCCAGCAGTTTAGACGCGGGGCCTAGCGCACCCCTCCACTTT
v_call: TRBV5-1; d_call: TRBD1; clone_size: NA; j_call: TRBJ2-5; cdr3_aa: CASSGWGQGYETQYF; cdr3_nt: TGCGCCAGCAGCGGTTGGGGACAGGGGTATGAGACCCAGTACTTC
v_call: TRBV25-1; d_call: NA; clone_size: few; j_call: TRBJ2-2; cdr3_aa: CASSEWGGTGELFF; cdr3_nt: TGTGCCAGCAGTGAATGGGGAGGTACCGGGGAGCTGTTTTTT
v_call: TRBV7-9; d_call: NA; clone_size: NA; j_call: TRBJ2-1; cdr3_aa: CASDQAGSYNEQFF; cdr3_nt: TGTGCCAGCGACCAAGCGGGTTCCTACAATGAGCAGTTCTTC
v_call: TRBV7-2; d_call: TRBD1; clone_size: NA; j_call: TRBJ1-2; cdr3_aa: CASSRGQGVAYTF; cdr3_nt: TGTGCCAGCAGCCGGGGACAGGGGGTTGCCTACACCTTC
v_call: TRBV7-2; d_call: NA; clone_size: NA; j_call: TRBJ2-2; cdr3_aa: CASRSPGGWAGELFF; cdr3_nt: TGTGCCAGCAGGTCACCCGGGGGTTGGGCCGGGGAGCTGTTTTTT
v_call: TRBV19; d_call: NA; clone_size: NA; j_call: TRBJ2-5; cdr3_aa: CASSITREETQYF; cdr3_nt: TGTGCCAGTAGTATAACTAGGGAAGAGACCCAGTACTTC
v_call: TRBV5-4; d_call: NA; clone_size: NA; j_call: TRBJ2-7; cdr3_aa: CASSRGSSPYEQYF; cdr3_nt: TGTGCCAGCAGCCGGGGATCTTCCCCCTACGAGCAGTACTTC
v_call: TRBV11-2; d_call: NA; clone_size: NA; j_call: TRBJ1-3; cdr3_aa: CASSPSGSRSGNTIYF; cdr3_nt: TGTGCCAGCAGCCCGAGCGGTAGTCGTTCCGGAAACACCATATATTTT
v_call: TRBV30; d_call: TRBD2; clone_size: NA; j_call: TRBJ2-1; cdr3_aa: CAWSAGGGDEQFF; cdr3_nt: TGTGCCTGGAGTGCCGGGGGGGGCGATGAGCAGTTCTTC
v_call: TRBV2; d_call: NA; clone_size: NA; j_call: TRBJ2-6; cdr3_aa: CASGDVSSGANVLTF; cdr3_nt: TGTGCCAGCGGCGACGTTAGCTCTGGGGCCAACGTCCTGACTTTC
v_call: TRBV29-1; d_call: NA; clone_size: NA; j_call: TRBJ1-1; cdr3_aa: CSVERGAEAFF; cdr3_nt: TGCAGCGTTGAAAGAGGCGCTGAAGCTTTCTTT
v_call: TRBV19; d_call: TRBD1; clone_size: NA; j_call: TRBJ1-2; cdr3_aa: CASSTFRQGVNYGYTF; cdr3_nt: TGTGCCAGTAGTACATTCCGACAGGGCGTTAACTATGGCTACACCTTC
v_call: TRBV6-1; d_call: TRBD2; clone_size: NA; j_call: TRBJ2-5; cdr3_aa: CASSDYRGGGETQYF; cdr3_nt: TGTGCCAGCAGTGATTACCGGGGGGGAGGAGAGACCCAGTACTTC
v_call: TRBV29-1; d_call: NA; clone_size: NA; j_call: TRBJ1-6; cdr3_aa: CSVGDAANSPLHF; cdr3_nt: TGCAGCGTTGGGGACGCCGCAAATTCACCCCTCCACTTT
v_call: TRBV19; d_call: TRBD1; clone_size: NA; j_call: TRBJ1-5; cdr3_aa: CASSIRKTGLSNQPQHF; cdr3_nt: TGTGCCAGTAGTATAAGGAAGACAGGGTTGAGCAATCAGCCCCAGCATTTT
v_call: TRBV27; d_call: NA; clone_size: NA; j_call: TRBJ2-3; cdr3_aa: CASSFGDTQYF; cdr3_nt: TGTGCCAGCAGTTTTGGTGATACGCAGTATTTT
v_call: TRBV5-1; d_call: TRBD1; clone_size: NA; j_call: TRBJ2-5; cdr3_aa: CASILSGTGEETQYF; cdr3_nt: TGCGCCAGCATACTGTCCGGGACAGGGGAAGAGACCCAGTACTTC
v_call: TRBV2; d_call: NA; clone_size: NA; j_call: TRBJ2-3; cdr3_aa: CASGTHTDTQYF; cdr3_nt: TGTGCCAGCGGGACCCACACAGATACGCAGTATTTT
v_call: TRBV5-1; d_call: TRBD1; clone_size: NA; j_call: TRBJ1-3; cdr3_aa: CASSLGDRGNTIYF; cdr3_nt: TGCGCCAGCAGCTTGGGGGACAGGGGAAACACCATATATTTT
v_call: TRBV28; d_call: NA; clone_size: few; j_call: TRBJ1-6; cdr3_aa: CASTRGVGSPLHF; cdr3_nt: TGTGCCAGCACCCGAGGGGTGGGTTCACCCCTCCACTTT
v_call: TRBV5-6; d_call: NA; clone_size: NA; j_call: TRBJ2-6; cdr3_aa: CASSILTLQGVNVLTF; cdr3_nt: TGTGCCAGCAGCATCCTCACCCTACAGGGTGTCAACGTCCTGACTTTC
v_call: TRBV2; d_call: TRBD2; clone_size: NA; j_call: TRBJ2-3; cdr3_aa: CASRRLAGGLGADTQYF; cdr3_nt: TGTGCCAGCAGAAGACTAGCGGGGGGGCTGGGCGCAGATACGCAGTATTTT
v_call: TRBV21-1; d_call: NA; clone_size: NA; j_call: TRBJ1-2; cdr3_aa: CASSKGPGRAAPYGGYTF; cdr3_nt: TGTGCCAGCAGCAAAGGACCGGGCAGGGCAGCCCCCTATGGGGGCTACACCTTC
v_call: TRBV5-1; d_call: NA; clone_size: few; j_call: TRBJ1-1; cdr3_aa: CASSSAQGTEAFF; cdr3_nt: TGCGCCAGCAGCAGCGCCCAGGGCACTGAAGCTTTCTTT
v_call: TRBV30; d_call: TRBD2; clone_size: NA; j_call: TRBJ2-5; cdr3_aa: CAWWGGRETQYF; cdr3_nt: TGTGCCTGGTGGGGGGGAAGAGAGACCCAGTACTTC
v_call: TRBV28; d_call: NA; clone_size: few; j_call: TRBJ1-1; cdr3_aa: CASSLGGAAEAFF; cdr3_nt: TGTGCCAGCAGTTTAGGGGGGGCAGCTGAAGCTTTCTTT
v_call: TRBV18; d_call: NA; clone_size: NA; j_call: TRBJ2-1; cdr3_aa: CASSPGGSRPYNEQFF; cdr3_nt: TGTGCCAGCTCACCAGGCGGAAGTCGTCCCTACAATGAGCAGTTCTTC
v_call: TRBV18; d_call: NA; clone_size: NA; j_call: TRBJ1-2; cdr3_aa: CASSPQGSNYGYTF; cdr3_nt: TGTGCCAGCTCACCACAGGGGTCTAACTATGGCTACACCTTC
v_call: TRBV19; d_call: NA; clone_size: NA; j_call: TRBJ1-5; cdr3_aa: CASRKGIVGQPQHF; cdr3_nt: TGTGCCAGTAGGAAGGGGATAGTGGGTCAGCCCCAGCATTTT
v_call: TRBV14; d_call: NA; clone_size: NA; j_call: TRBJ1-1; cdr3_aa: CASSQGTLGRGGTEAFF; cdr3_nt: TGTGCCAGCAGCCAGGGGACTCTAGGTCGTGGTGGCACTGAAGCTTTCTTT
v_call: TRBV27; d_call: NA; clone_size: NA; j_call: TRBJ1-1; cdr3_aa: CASSPFDRNTEAFF; cdr3_nt: TGTGCCAGCAGTCCGTTCGACAGGAACACTGAAGCTTTCTTT
v_call: TRBV12-2; d_call: NA; clone_size: NA; j_call: TRBJ1-3; cdr3_aa: CASRREGTQYPGGNTIYF; cdr3_nt: TGTGCAAGTCGCCGGGAGGGGACACAGTACCCTGGAGGAAACACCATATATTTT
v_call: TRBV6-5; d_call: TRBD2; clone_size: few; j_call: TRBJ2-1; cdr3_aa: CASSPSGSGYNEQFF; cdr3_nt: TGTGCCAGCAGCCCTAGCGGCTCGGGGTACAATGAGCAGTTCTTC
v_call: TRBV5-1; d_call: NA; clone_size: NA; j_call: TRBJ2-5; cdr3_aa: CASTDSQETQYF; cdr3_nt: TGCGCCAGCACTGACAGCCAAGAGACCCAGTACTTC
v_call: TRBV6-1; d_call: NA; clone_size: NA; j_call: TRBJ1-2; cdr3_aa: CASRAGRDGYTF; cdr3_nt: TGTGCCAGCAGAGCAGGGAGGGATGGCTACACCTTC
v_call: TRBV6-5; d_call: TRBD1; clone_size: NA; j_call: TRBJ1-3; cdr3_aa: CASSYFGQGSGNTIYF; cdr3_nt: TGTGCCAGCAGTTACTTTGGACAGGGCTCTGGAAACACCATATATTTT
v_call: TRBV7-2; d_call: TRBD2; clone_size: NA; j_call: TRBJ2-3; cdr3_aa: CASSLASGGTDTQYF; cdr3_nt: TGTGCCAGCAGCTTAGCTAGCGGGGGGACAGATACGCAGTATTTT